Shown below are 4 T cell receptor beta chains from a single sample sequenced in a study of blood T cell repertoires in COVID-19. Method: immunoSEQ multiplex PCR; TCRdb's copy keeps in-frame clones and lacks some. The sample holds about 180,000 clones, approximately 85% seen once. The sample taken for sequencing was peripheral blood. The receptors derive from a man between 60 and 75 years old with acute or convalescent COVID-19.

CDR3 DNA sequence: TGTGCCATCAGAAAGACAGAGTCCAAGCAAGAGACCCAGTACTTC. Protein: CAIRKTESKQETQYF. The V gene is TRBV10-3, the J gene TRBJ2-5; D is perhaps TRBD1 (5 bases). V was clipped by 6 bases and J by 2 bases, with 16 bases between them. This CDR3 comprises 15 residues. Germline V gene data show CDR1 as ENHRY and CDR2 as SYGVKD.

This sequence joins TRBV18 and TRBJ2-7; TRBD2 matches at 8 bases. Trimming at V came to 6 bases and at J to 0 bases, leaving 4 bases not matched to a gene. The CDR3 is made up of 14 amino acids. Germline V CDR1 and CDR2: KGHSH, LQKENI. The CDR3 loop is CASSSGRASYEQYF. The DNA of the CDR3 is TGTGCCAGCTCCTCCGGGAGGGCCTCCTACGAGCAGTACTTC.

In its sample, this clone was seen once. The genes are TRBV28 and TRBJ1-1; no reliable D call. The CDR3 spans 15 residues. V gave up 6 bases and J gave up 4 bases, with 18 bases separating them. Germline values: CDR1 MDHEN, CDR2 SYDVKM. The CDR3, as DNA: TGTGCCAGCAGCCCGAGGGCCTGGCGGGCCACTGAAGCTTTCTTT. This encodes CASSPRAWRATEAFF.

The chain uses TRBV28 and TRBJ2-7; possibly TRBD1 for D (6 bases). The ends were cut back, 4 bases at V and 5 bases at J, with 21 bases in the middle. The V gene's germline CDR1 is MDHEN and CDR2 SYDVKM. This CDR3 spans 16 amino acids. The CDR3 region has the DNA TGTGCCAGCAGTTCCCCGGACAGATGGGCGGGCGACGAGCAGTACTTC. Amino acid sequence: CASSSPDRWAGDEQYF.